This entry lists 2 T cell receptor beta chains sequenced from one sample in a study of blood T cell repertoires in COVID-19. Only in-frame clones appear in the TCRdb table, and some are missing; sequencing was by immunoSEQ multiplex PCR. Of 160,000 or so clones in the sample, around 83% are singletons; the top ten hold 0.85% to 1.2%. The sequenced sample consisted of peripheral blood. The receptors originated from a man between 35 and 55 years old with acute or convalescent COVID-19.

The chain combines TRBV29-1 with TRBJ1-4; D is unresolved. This CDR3 has 13 amino acids. Deletions cut 4 bases from V and 1 base from J, with 7 bases between. Germline CDR1 and CDR2: SQVTM and ANQGSEA. The CDR3 reads CSVARVTNEKLFF. CDR3 nucleotide sequence: TGCAGCGTTGCACGGGTAACTAATGAAAAACTGTTTTTT.

V usage is TRBV6-5 and J usage is TRBJ1-1; D uncertain. This CDR3 is 14 amino acids long. The V end was cut by 5 bases, the J end by 0 bases, with 10 bases between. CDR1 is MNHEY, CDR2 SVGAGI, per germline. CDR3 bases: TGTGCCAGCAGTCAGACAAACCTGAACACTGAAGCTTTCTTT. It encodes CASSQTNLNTEAFF.